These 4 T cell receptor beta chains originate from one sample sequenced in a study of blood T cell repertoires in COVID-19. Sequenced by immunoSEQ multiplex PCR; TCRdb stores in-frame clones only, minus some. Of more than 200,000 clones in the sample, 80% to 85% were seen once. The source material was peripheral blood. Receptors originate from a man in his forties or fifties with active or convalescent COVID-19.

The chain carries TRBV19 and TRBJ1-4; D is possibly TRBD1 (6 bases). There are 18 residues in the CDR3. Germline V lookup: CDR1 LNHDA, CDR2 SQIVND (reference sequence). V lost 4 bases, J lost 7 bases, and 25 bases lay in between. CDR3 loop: CASSTPPAPRGRGEKLFF. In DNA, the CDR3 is TGTGCCAGTAGTACCCCCCCCGCCCCCAGGGGCCGGGGTGAAAAACTGTTTTTT.

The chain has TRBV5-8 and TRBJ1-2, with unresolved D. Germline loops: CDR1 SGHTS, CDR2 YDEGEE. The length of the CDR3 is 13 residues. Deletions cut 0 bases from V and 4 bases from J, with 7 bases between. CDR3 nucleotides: TGTGCCAGCAGCTTGGACAGATCCTATGGCTACACCTTC. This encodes CASSLDRSYGYTF.

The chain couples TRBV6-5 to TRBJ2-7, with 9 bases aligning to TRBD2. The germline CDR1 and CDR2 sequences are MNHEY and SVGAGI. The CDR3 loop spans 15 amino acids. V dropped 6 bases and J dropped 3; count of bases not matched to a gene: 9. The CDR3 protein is CASRPLAGWDYEQYF. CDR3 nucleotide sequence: TGTGCCAGCAGACCTCTAGCGGGGTGGGACTACGAGCAGTACTTC.

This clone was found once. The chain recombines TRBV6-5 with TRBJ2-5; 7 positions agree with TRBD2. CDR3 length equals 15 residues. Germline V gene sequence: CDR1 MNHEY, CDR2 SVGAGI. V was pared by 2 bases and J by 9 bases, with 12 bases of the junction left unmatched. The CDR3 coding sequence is TGTGCCAGCAGTTACCGTTGGCCCGATGGGGGGGCCCAGTACTTC. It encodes CASSYRWPDGGAQYF.